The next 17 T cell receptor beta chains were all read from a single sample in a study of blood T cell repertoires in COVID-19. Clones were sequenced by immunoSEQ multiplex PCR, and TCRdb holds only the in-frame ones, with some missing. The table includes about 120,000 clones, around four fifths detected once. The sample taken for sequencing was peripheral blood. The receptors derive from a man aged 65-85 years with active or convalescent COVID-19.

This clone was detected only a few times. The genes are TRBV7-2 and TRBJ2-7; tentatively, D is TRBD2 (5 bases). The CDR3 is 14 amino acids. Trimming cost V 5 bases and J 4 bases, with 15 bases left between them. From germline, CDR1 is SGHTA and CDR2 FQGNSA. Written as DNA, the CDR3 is TGTGCCAGCAGCGCCGACCTAGCATCGTACGAGCAGTACTTC. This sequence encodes CASSADLASYEQYF.

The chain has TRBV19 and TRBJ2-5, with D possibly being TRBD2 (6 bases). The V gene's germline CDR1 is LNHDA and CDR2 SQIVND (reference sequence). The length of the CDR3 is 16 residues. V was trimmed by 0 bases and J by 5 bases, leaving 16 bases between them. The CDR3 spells CASSIDHGGGWETQYF. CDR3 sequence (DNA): TGTGCCAGTAGTATAGATCATGGGGGAGGCTGGGAGACCCAGTACTTC. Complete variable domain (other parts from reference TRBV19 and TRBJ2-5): DGGITQSPKYLFRKEGQNVTLSCEQNLNHDAMYWYRQDPGQGLRLIYYSQIVNDFQKGDIAEGYSVSREKKESFPLTVTSAQKNPTAFYLCASSIDHGGGWETQYFGPGTRLLVL.

The DNA of the CDR3 is TGCGCCAGCAGCCAAGTTGAAAACCGGCTGGCCAGGGTCCCTTCCGAGCAGTACTTC. It translates to CASSQVENRLARVPSEQYF. The genes are TRBV4-1 and TRBJ2-7; D possibly corresponds to TRBD1 (5 bases). This CDR3 has 19 residues. Germline V CDR1 and CDR2: MGHRA, YSYEKL. The V and J ends lost 1 base and 6 bases respectively, with 28 bases between them.

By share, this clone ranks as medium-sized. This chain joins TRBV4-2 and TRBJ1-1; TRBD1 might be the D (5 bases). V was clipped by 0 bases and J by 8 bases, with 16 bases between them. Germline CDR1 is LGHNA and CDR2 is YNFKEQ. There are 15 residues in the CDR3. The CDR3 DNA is TGTGCCAGCAGCCAAGACAGTCAGGTTGGGGGGGAAGCTTTCTTT. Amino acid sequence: CASSQDSQVGGEAFF.

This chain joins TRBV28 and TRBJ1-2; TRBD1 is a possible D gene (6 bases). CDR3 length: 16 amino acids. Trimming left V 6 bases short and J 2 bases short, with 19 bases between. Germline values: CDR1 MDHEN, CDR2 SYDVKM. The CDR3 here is CASRLTPGQVNYGYTF. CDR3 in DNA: TGTGCCAGCAGATTGACCCCGGGACAAGTAAACTATGGCTACACCTTC.

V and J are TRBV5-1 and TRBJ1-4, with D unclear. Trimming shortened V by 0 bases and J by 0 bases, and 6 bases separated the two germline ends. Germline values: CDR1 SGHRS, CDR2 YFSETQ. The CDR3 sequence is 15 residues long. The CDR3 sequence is CASSLVASTNEKLFF. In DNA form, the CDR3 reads TGCGCCAGCAGCTTGGTAGCCTCAACTAATGAAAAACTGTTTTTT. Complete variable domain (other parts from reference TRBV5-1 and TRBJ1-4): KAGVTQTPRYLIKTRGQQVTLSCSPISGHRSVSWYQQTPGQGLQFLFEYFSETQRNKGNFPGRFSGRQFSNSRSEMNVSTLELGDSALYLCASSLVASTNEKLFFGSGTQLSVL.

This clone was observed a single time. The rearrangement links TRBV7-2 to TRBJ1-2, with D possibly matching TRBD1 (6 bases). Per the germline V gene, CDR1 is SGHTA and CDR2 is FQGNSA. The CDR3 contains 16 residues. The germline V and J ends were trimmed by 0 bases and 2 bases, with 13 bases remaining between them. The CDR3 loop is CASSLAGTQLNYGYTF. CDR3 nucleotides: TGTGCCAGCAGCTTAGCCGGGACACAACTGAACTATGGCTACACCTTC.

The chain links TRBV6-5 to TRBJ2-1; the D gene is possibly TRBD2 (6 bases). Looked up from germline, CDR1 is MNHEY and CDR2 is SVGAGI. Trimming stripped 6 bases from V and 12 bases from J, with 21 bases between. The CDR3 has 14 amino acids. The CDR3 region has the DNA TGTGCCAGCAGCCCACCGGGACTTGCGTCGGTGCAGTTCTTC. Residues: CASSPPGLASVQFF.

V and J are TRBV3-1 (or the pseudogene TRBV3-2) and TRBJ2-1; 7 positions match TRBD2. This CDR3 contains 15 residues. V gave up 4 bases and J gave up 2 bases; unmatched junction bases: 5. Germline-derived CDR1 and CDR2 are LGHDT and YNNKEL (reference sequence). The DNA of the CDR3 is TGTGCCAGCAGCCTAAGCGGGGCTACCTACAATGAGCAGTTCTTC. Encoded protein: CASSLSGATYNEQFF.

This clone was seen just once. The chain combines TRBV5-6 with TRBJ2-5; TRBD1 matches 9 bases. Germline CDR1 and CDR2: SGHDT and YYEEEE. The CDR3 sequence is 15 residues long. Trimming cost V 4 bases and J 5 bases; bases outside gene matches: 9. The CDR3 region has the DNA TGTGCCAGCAGCAGAGACAGGGGGGGACGGGAGACCCAGTACTTC. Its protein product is CASSRDRGGRETQYF.

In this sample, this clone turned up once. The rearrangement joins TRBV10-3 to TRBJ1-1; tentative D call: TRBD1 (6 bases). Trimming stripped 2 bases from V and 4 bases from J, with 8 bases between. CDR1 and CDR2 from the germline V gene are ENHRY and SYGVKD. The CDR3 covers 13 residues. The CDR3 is CAISEGGGTEAFF. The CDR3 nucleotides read TGTGCCATCAGTGAGGGGGGCGGCACTGAAGCTTTCTTT.

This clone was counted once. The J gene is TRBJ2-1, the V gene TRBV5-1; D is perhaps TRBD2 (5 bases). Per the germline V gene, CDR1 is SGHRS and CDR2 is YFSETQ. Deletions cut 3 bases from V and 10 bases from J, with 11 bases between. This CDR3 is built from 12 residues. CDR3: CASSSLSGEQFF. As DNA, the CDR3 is TGCGCCAGCAGCTCCCTTTCGGGGGAGCAGTTCTTC.

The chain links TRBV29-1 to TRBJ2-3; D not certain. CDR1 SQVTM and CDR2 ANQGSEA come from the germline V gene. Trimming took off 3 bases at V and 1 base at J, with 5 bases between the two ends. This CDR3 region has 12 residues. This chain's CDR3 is CSVDPGTDTQYF. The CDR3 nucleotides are TGCAGCGTTGACCCGGGCACAGATACGCAGTATTTT.

The DNA for the CDR3 is TGTGCCAGCAGAAAGACAGGGGACGAGACCCAGTACTTC. The encoded protein is CASRKTGDETQYF. This sequence joins TRBV5-4 and TRBJ2-5, with TRBD1 matching over 8 bases. CDR1 and CDR2 (germline): SGHNT, YYREEE (reference sequence). Trimming removed 5 bases from V and 5 bases from J; junction bases left unmatched: 5. The CDR3 is made up of 13 amino acids.

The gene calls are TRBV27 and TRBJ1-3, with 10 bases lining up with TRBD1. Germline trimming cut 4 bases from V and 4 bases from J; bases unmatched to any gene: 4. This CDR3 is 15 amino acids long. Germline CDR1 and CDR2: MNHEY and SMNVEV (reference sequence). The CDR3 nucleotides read TGTGCCAGCAGTTGGACAGGGGGTTTGGGAAACACCATATATTTT. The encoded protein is CASSWTGGLGNTIYF.

This CDR3 is CAIGGSGTTNNEQFF. The CDR3 region has the DNA TGTGCCATCGGGGGGTCCGGGACTACCAACAATGAGCAGTTCTTC. The chain couples TRBV10-3 to TRBJ2-1, with TRBD2 matching 7 bases. Germline values: CDR1 ENHRY, CDR2 SYGVKD. With V trimmed by 8 bases and J by 5 bases, 12 bases remained unmatched. The CDR3 is 15 amino acids.

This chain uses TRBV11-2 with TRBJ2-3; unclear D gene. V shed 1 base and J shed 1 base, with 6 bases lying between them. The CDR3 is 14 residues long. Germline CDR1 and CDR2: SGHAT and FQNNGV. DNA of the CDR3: TGTGCCAGCAGCTTAGTGCTAGGCACAGATACGCAGTATTTT. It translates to CASSLVLGTDTQYF.